This TCR beta chain appears in the sequencing data of a study of blood T cell repertoires in COVID-19. For the study at large: Sample material is recorded as cDNA or gDNA derived from T cells, B-cell-depleted T cells, or PBMCs.

Authors' data handling: By means of reference gene primer amplification, nucleated cell counts were estimated. Data came from immunoSEQ multiplex PCR; TCRdb stores just in-frame clones and leaves some out. V, J and clone size are taken as reported in that table, and D and trimming were inferred from the DNA itself. The data contain some 490,000 clones, approximately 90% of them singletons. Before being deemed recovered, Cohort 3 donors had two negative PCRs, clearance, or symptom resolution. The sequence was obtained from a woman aged 55-75 years who had recovered from COVID-19. Sequenced sample: PBMCs or T cells enriched from blood (not recorded which).

The CDR3 sequence is CASSLRAGAYGYTF. The CDR3 nucleotides read TGTGCCAGCAGTTTACGGGCAGGGGCCTATGGCTACACCTTC. The chain is built from TRBV27 and TRBJ1-2; maybe TRBD1 (6 bases). The CDR3 is 14 residues long. Germline-derived CDR1 and CDR2 are MNHEY and SMNVEV (reference sequence). Trimming shortened V by 2 bases and J by 4 bases, and 11 bases separated the two germline ends.